The 7 T cell receptor beta chains below all came from one sample that was sequenced in a study of T cell clonality in common variable immunodeficiency. TCRdb's copy holds only in-frame clones and misses some; the assay was immunoSEQ multiplex PCR. The table lists roughly 30,000 clones, with no singletons. Sequencing was done on a sample of peripheral blood mononuclear cells. The receptors originated from a person aged 18-70 years in good health.

Regarding this clone: The read terminates 3 residues ahead of where the CDR3 ends, so the germline J gene completes it. The rearrangement uses TRBV19 and TRBJ2-5; possibly TRBD2 for D (5 bases). The CDR3 is made up of 14 amino acids. V was shortened by 6 bases and J by 3 bases, with 14 bases between the two germline ends. CDR1 is LNHDA, CDR2 SQIVND, per germline (reference sequence). CDR3 in amino acids: CASRSGGPKETQYF. The sequenced part of the CDR3 DNA is TGTGCCAGTAGATCCGGCGGGCCGAAAGAGACC.

At least ten counts were recorded for this clone. The read terminates 3 residues ahead of where the CDR3 ends, so the germline J gene completes it. The chain employs TRBV5-1 and TRBJ2-7; 7 bases fit TRBD1. Trimming removed 4 bases from V and 2 bases from J; junction bases left unmatched: 6. This CDR3 is built from 14 residues. Germline CDR1 is SGHRS and CDR2 is YFSETQ. CDR3 protein: CASSPTGVAYEQYF. CDR3 DNA, as far as it was read: TGCGCCAGCAGCCCAACAGGGGTAGCCTACGAG.

This clone occurred many times. The read falls 3 residues short of the CDR3 end, and the missing part is taken from the germline J gene. The chain joins TRBV19 to TRBJ2-1; D perhaps matches TRBD1 (6 bases). The V gene lost 5 bases and the J gene lost 9 bases, with 20 bases spanning the gap. CDR3 length equals 15 residues. Per germline, CDR1 LNHDA and CDR2 SQIVND (reference sequence). Partial CDR3 DNA: TGTGCCAGTAGTCCATTGGTAGCAAAGACAGGTGAG. This translates into CASSPLVAKTGE. The whole CDR3 protein is CASSPLVAKTGEQFF.

This clone was detected only a few times. CDR3 region: CASSYPDYSNQPQYF. Partial CDR3 DNA: TGTGCCAGCAGTTACCCCGATTATAGCAATCAGCCG. The chain couples TRBV6-2 or TRBV6-3 to TRBJ2-3; D call uncertain. The missing CDR3 end, 3 residues past where the read stops, is filled in from the germline J gene. Germline-derived CDR1 and CDR2 are MNHEY and SVGEGT. This CDR3 is built from 15 residues.

This clone was recorded at least ten times. The read halts 3 residues ahead of the CDR3 end, with the missing end drawn from the germline J gene. The genes are TRBV2 and TRBJ2-1, with 7 bases matching TRBD1. The ends lost 3 bases at V and 5 bases at J; junction bases unmatched: 4. CDR1 and CDR2 from the germline V gene are SNHLY and FYNNEI. This CDR3 comprises 14 residues. This CDR3 reads CASSERGPNNEQFF. The sequenced part of the CDR3 DNA is TGTGCCAGCAGTGAGAGGGGGCCGAACAATGAG.

Concerning this clone itself: The read comes to an end 3 residues before the CDR3 does, leaving the germline J gene to fill in the end. This chain joins TRBV2 and TRBJ1-2; D is possibly TRBD1 (5 bases). Germline-derived CDR1 and CDR2 are SNHLY and FYNNEI. CDR3 length: 12 residues. The germline V and J ends were trimmed by 3 bases and 6 bases, with 8 bases remaining between them. The DNA read from the CDR3 is TGTGCCAGCAGTGACCGGGGGAATGGC. This translates into CASSDRGNG. In full, the CDR3 is CASSDRGNGYTF.

In this sample, this clone turned up many times. Read sequence stops 3 residues before the CDR3 end, and the germline J gene provides the missing end. The J gene is TRBJ2-1, the V gene TRBV12-3 or TRBV12-4, with 7 bases fitting TRBD1. The CDR3 runs 13 residues. V lost 4 bases to trimming and J lost 7 bases; unmatched junction nucleotides: 4. The CDR3: CASSSDRTNEQFF. The part of the CDR3 DNA that was read is TGTGCCAGCAGTTCGGACAGGACTAATGAG.